The 29 T cell receptor beta chains below were found in one sample sequenced in a study of response to subunit inactivated influenza vaccine. TCRdb independently ran MiXCR on the RT-PCR reads; one entry per CDR3 protein. The data contain hundreds of thousands of distinct CDR3 sequences, about 15% of them singletons. The source was PBMCs from blood, collected 14 days before vaccination. Receptors originate from a middle-aged man who received an inactivated influenza vaccine.

This clonotype has a count of ten or more. The chain uses TRBV28 and TRBJ2-4, with a weak D call TRBD1 (7 bases). V was shortened by 4 bases and J by 6 bases, with 25 bases between the two germline ends. Germline lookup yields CDR1 MDHEN and CDR2 SYDVKM. There are 18 residues in the CDR3. CDR3 residues: CASSSRGTASPAPNIQYF. The CDR3 bases are TGTGCCAGCAGTTCCCGGGGGACAGCTTCTCCGGCCCCAAACATTCAGTACTTC.

The chain combines TRBV29-1 with TRBJ2-7; D is tentatively TRBD1 or TRBD2 (6 bases each). The CDR3 consists of 11 residues. The germline gives CDR1 SQVTM, CDR2 ANQGSEA. The V gene lost 5 bases and the J gene lost 5 bases, with 10 bases spanning the gap. CDR3: CSVRGANEQYF. DNA of the CDR3: TGCAGCGTTAGGGGGGCCAACGAGCAGTACTTC.

J is TRBJ1-5 and V is TRBV7-2, with D hard to call. Trimming removed 7 bases at V and 0 bases at J, with 10 bases between. The germline V gene encodes CDR1 SGHTA and CDR2 FQGNSA. CDR3 size: 14 residues. Written as DNA, the CDR3 is TGTGCCAGCACCGAGGGATATAGCAATCAGCCCCAGCATTTT. Translating gives CASTEGYSNQPQHF.

This clonotype has ten or more counts. The V and J genes are TRBV28 and TRBJ2-7, with a weak D call TRBD1 (7 bases). The germline gives CDR1 MDHEN, CDR2 SYDVKM. The CDR3 is made up of 14 amino acids. Trimming took off 6 bases at V and 7 bases at J, with 19 bases between the two ends. The CDR3 region is CASRHNRGGWEQYF. CDR3 bases: TGTGCCAGCAGACACAACAGGGGAGGTTGGGAGCAGTACTTC.

This clonotype was recorded at least ten times. The chain is built from TRBV6-5 and TRBJ2-7; D is possibly TRBD1 (7 bases). The CDR3 runs 15 residues. The V gene's germline CDR1 is MNHEY and CDR2 SVGAGI. V was clipped by 0 bases and J by 6 bases, with 15 bases between them. The CDR3: CASSYSRQGGGEQYF. CDR3 nucleotide sequence: TGTGCCAGCAGTTACTCGCGCCAGGGGGGAGGCGAGCAGTACTTC.

The chain uses TRBV9 and TRBJ2-4; D not resolved. Germline CDR1 SGDLS, CDR2 YYNGEE. CDR3 length: 13 amino acids. V was pared by 7 bases and J by 0 bases, with 8 bases between. The CDR3, as DNA: TGTGCCAGCTCTCGGGCAGCCAAAAACATTCAGTACTTC. This translates into CASSRAAKNIQYF.

This rearrangement joins TRBV4-1 to TRBJ2-7; 12 bases agree with TRBD2. The CDR3 covers 17 residues. Germline assignment: CDR1 MGHRA and CDR2 YSYEKL. With V trimmed by 3 bases and J by 0 bases, 6 bases remained unmatched. CDR3 in amino acids: CASSQGGLAGSSYEQYF. In DNA form, the CDR3 reads TGCGCCAGCAGCCAGGGGGGACTAGCGGGTTCCTCCTACGAGCAGTACTTC.

The V and J genes are TRBV11-3 and TRBJ2-2; TRBD1 might be the D (5 bases). V dropped 2 bases and J dropped 6 bases, with 13 bases sitting between them. Per germline, CDR1 SGHNT and CDR2 YENEEA. This CDR3 spans 15 amino acids. DNA of the CDR3: TGTGCCAGCAGCTTATACCAGGGTGGGCCCGGGGAGCTGTTTTTT. This encodes CASSLYQGGPGELFF.

This clonotype was observed a handful of times. This chain uses TRBV7-6 with TRBJ2-1; 8 bases agree with TRBD2. Per the germline V gene, CDR1 is SGHVS and CDR2 is FNYEAQ. V dropped 2 bases and J dropped 4; count of bases not matched to a gene: 7. The CDR3 covers 16 residues. This CDR3 reads CASSLQAGGGYNEQFF. CDR3 nucleotides: TGTGCCAGCAGCTTACAGGCGGGAGGTGGGTACAATGAGCAGTTCTTC.

V is TRBV29-1 and J is TRBJ2-1; 7 positions agree with TRBD1. In germline, CDR1 is SQVTM, CDR2 ANQGSEA. The CDR3 has 13 residues. V trimming: 7 bases; J trimming: 3 bases; junction bases outside the gene matches: 6. In nucleotides, the CDR3 is TGCAGCGCCCAAGGGGACAGCTACAATGAGCAGTTCTTC. This sequence encodes CSAQGDSYNEQFF.

There are a few counts of this clonotype. The V call is TRBV6-5, the J call TRBJ2-7; 7 nucleotides align to TRBD1. With V trimmed by 0 bases and J by 3 bases, 5 bases remained unmatched. The germline CDR1 and CDR2 sequences are MNHEY and SVGAGI. This CDR3 is 15 amino acids long. For the CDR3, the DNA is TGTGCCAGCAGTTACTCCAGACAGGGCGGCTACGAGCAGTACTTC. Translated, it gives CASSYSRQGGYEQYF.

This clonotype was counted between two and nine times. The chain links TRBV29-1 to TRBJ2-3; D is undetermined. CDR3 length: 13 residues. Trimming removed 8 bases from V and 2 bases from J, with 14 bases in between. In germline, CDR1 is SQVTM, CDR2 ANQGSEA. The CDR3 loop reads CSTDGSTTDTQYF. The CDR3 nucleotides read TGCAGCACTGACGGCAGTACCACAGATACGCAGTATTTT.

This CDR3 is CASSYGTTASQYF. The CDR3 DNA follows: TGTGCCAGCAGCTATGGGACTACAGCTTCGCAGTATTTT. J is TRBJ2-3 and V is TRBV7-2, with 7 bases lining up with TRBD2. There are 13 residues in the CDR3. Germline-derived CDR1 and CDR2 are SGHTA and FQGNSA. With 4 bases clipped from V and 10 bases from J, the junction kept 8 bases outside the gene matches.

This clonotype was observed a few times. The rearrangement joins TRBV9 to TRBJ2-7, with unresolved D. Germline CDR1 and CDR2: SGDLS and YYNGEE. The CDR3 contains 13 residues. The germline V and J ends were trimmed by 3 bases and 6 bases, with 13 bases remaining between them. CDR3 nucleotides: TGTGCCAGCAGCGCCGACCCTTGGGGCGAGCAGTACTTC. The encoded protein is CASSADPWGEQYF.

This clonotype was found a few times. The J gene is TRBJ2-3, the V gene TRBV20-1; tentatively, D is TRBD2 (5 bases). Germline assignment: CDR1 DFQATT and CDR2 SNEGSKA (reference sequence). V lost 0 bases, J lost 5 bases, and 18 bases lay in between. The length of the CDR3 is 16 residues. CDR3 nucleotide sequence: TGCAGTGCTAGAGATTGGGGATATGGGAGCGGAGATACGCAGTATTTT. It translates to CSARDWGYGSGDTQYF.

The chain carries TRBV6-2 or TRBV6-3 and TRBJ2-7; 11 bases fit TRBD2. V lost 6 bases to trimming and J lost 4 bases; unmatched junction nucleotides: 8. The CDR3 runs 15 residues. The germline gives CDR1 MNHEY, CDR2 SVGEGT. The chain's CDR3 is CASSKGLAVLYEQYF. CDR3 sequence (DNA): TGTGCCAGCAGCAAGGGACTAGCGGTCCTGTACGAGCAGTACTTC.

The CDR3: CASSVETRAIGELFF. Written as DNA, the CDR3 is TGTGCCAGCAGCGTAGAGACAAGGGCCATCGGGGAGCTGTTTTTT. V and J are TRBV9 and TRBJ2-2; D gene ambiguous. This CDR3 spans 15 amino acids. Germline V lookup: CDR1 SGDLS, CDR2 YYNGEE. With 0 bases removed from V and 7 bases from J, the gap between germline ends came to 13 bases.

This clonotype appeared many times. V usage is TRBV6-4 and J usage is TRBJ1-2, with 9 bases matching TRBD1. Germline-derived CDR1 and CDR2 are MRHNA and SNTAGT. This CDR3 contains 14 residues. J was trimmed by 8 bases and V by 0 bases; bases with no gene match: 4. CDR3 coding DNA: TGTGCCAGCAGTGACTCGGGACAGGGCGTCGGCTACACCTTC. As protein: CASSDSGQGVGYTF.

This clonotype has just a few counts. The gene calls are TRBV4-3 and TRBJ2-3; the D is unclear. The germline gives CDR1 LGHNA, CDR2 YSLEER. This CDR3 contains 18 residues. V dropped 2 bases and J dropped 3 bases, with 21 bases sitting between them. The CDR3 is CASSQHGARIQWTDTQYF. The CDR3 nucleotides are TGCGCCAGCAGCCAACACGGCGCCAGGATTCAGTGGACAGATACGCAGTATTTT.

In its sample, this clonotype was seen many times. The V gene is TRBV7-2, the J gene TRBJ2-7, with D perhaps TRBD1 or TRBD2 (5 bases each). Germline CDR1 and CDR2: SGHTA and FQGNSA. This CDR3 contains 14 residues. Trimming took 4 bases from V and 0 from J, leaving 10 bases between them. The chain's CDR3 is CASSSGDGSYEQYF. In nucleotides, the CDR3 is TGTGCCAGCAGCTCCGGGGACGGCTCCTACGAGCAGTACTTC.

This clonotype was picked up a small number of times. V gene TRBV2 combines with J gene TRBJ1-4, with 7 nucleotides matching TRBD1. The CDR3 length is 14 residues. Germline assignment: CDR1 SNHLY and CDR2 FYNNEI. With 5 bases clipped from V and 5 bases from J, the junction kept 5 bases outside the gene matches. The CDR3 DNA is TGTGCCAGCAGTCCGGGACAGCGCAATGAAAAACTGTTTTTT. As protein: CASSPGQRNEKLFF.

This clonotype was detected only once. The chain employs TRBV7-8 and TRBJ2-2; TRBD1 matches at 10 bases. The V and J ends lost 3 bases and 4 bases, in that order; junction bases with no gene match: 11. The CDR3 loop spans 18 amino acids. The germline V gene has CDR1 SGHVS and CDR2 FQNEAQ. For the CDR3, the DNA is TGTGCCAGCAGCTTCCCGAGACAGGGGGCGGTAGGCACCGGGGAGCTGTTTTTT. This codes for CASSFPRQGAVGTGELFF. Full variable domain (missing parts from reference TRBV7-8 and TRBJ2-2): GAGVSQSPRYKVAKRGQDVALRCDPISGHVSLFWYQQALGQGPEFLTYFQNEAQLDKSGLPSDRFFAERPEGSVSTLKIQRTQQEDSAVYLCASSFPRQGAVGTGELFFGEGSRLTVL.

A remark on this clonotype: Relative to the germline gene, one junction end is altered; a read error may explain this. The rearrangement links TRBV6-2 or TRBV6-3 to TRBJ2-7, with TRBD2 matching over 8 bases. The CDR3 spans 15 residues. Germline lookup yields CDR1 MNHEY and CDR2 SVGEGT. CDR3 sequence: CGSSYQRGSSYEQYF. As DNA, the CDR3 is TGTGGCAGCAGTTACCAGCGGGGGAGCTCCTACGAGCAGTACTTC.

V usage is TRBV6-2 or TRBV6-3 and J usage is TRBJ2-7; 9 bases map to TRBD1. The CDR3 loop spans 15 amino acids. Germline trimming cut 5 bases from V and 2 bases from J; bases unmatched to any gene: 7. Per the germline V gene, CDR1 is MNHEY and CDR2 is SVGEGT. CDR3 nucleotides: TGTGCCAGCAGTCCCGGGACAGGGATCACCTACGAGCAGTACTTC. Amino acid sequence: CASSPGTGITYEQYF.

This clonotype is a singleton in its sample. The J gene is TRBJ1-2, the V gene TRBV3-1; D unclear. V lost 1 base and J 7 bases, leaving 10 bases between the germline ends. Germline values: CDR1 LGHDT, CDR2 YNNKEL (reference sequence). The CDR3 has 13 residues. The chain's CDR3 is CASSQARVAGYTF. In nucleotides, the CDR3 is TGTGCCAGCAGCCAAGCGAGGGTAGCTGGCTACACCTTC.

This clonotype was observed a few times. V usage is TRBV20-1 and J usage is TRBJ2-3; 11 positions match TRBD1. The V segment lost 0 bases and the J segment 1 base; nucleotides outside the gene matches: 3. Germline V gene data show CDR1 as DFQATT and CDR2 as SNEGSKA (reference sequence). This CDR3 spans 16 amino acids. In nucleotides, the CDR3 is TGCAGTGCTAGAGACGCGGACAGGGGGCGCACAGATACGCAGTATTTT. Translated: CSARDADRGRTDTQYF.

In this sample, this clonotype turned up many times. This sequence joins TRBV5-1 and TRBJ1-5; D call uncertain. Per germline, CDR1 SGHRS and CDR2 YFSETQ. The V end lost 0 bases, the J end lost 9 bases, and 10 bases lay between the germline ends. The CDR3 loop spans 13 amino acids. The CDR3 reads CASSLVVGGPQHF. CDR3 nucleotide sequence: TGCGCCAGCAGCTTGGTGGTAGGAGGGCCCCAGCATTTT.

This clonotype appeared a few times. This chain uses TRBV10-2 with TRBJ1-5; 7 bases match TRBD1. The length of the CDR3 is 18 residues. V was clipped by 1 base and J by 0 bases; unmatched bases: 9. Germline V gives CDR1 WSHSY, CDR2 SAAADI. As DNA, the CDR3 is TGCGCCAGCAGTGAGTTTCAGGGGGAGAGTGATAGCAATCAGCCCCAGCATTTT. As protein: CASSEFQGESDSNQPQHF.

The genes are TRBV7-2 and TRBJ1-2; the D gene is possibly TRBD1 (5 bases). Trimming pared 4 bases from V and 5 bases from J, leaving 17 bases between. CDR3 length equals 15 residues. Germline lookup yields CDR1 SGHTA and CDR2 FQGNSA. The CDR3 nucleotides are TGTGCCAGCAGCTCCGGGGGAGGGTCGGGGTATGGCTACACCTTC. It specifies CASSSGGGSGYGYTF. The full variable domain, in which reference TRBV7-2 and TRBJ1-2 provide the parts outside the CDR3, is GAGVSQSPSNKVTEKGKDVELRCDPISGHTALYWYRQSLGQGLEFLIYFQGNSAPDKSGLPSDRFSAERTGGSVSTLTIQRTQQEDSAVYLCASSSGGGSGYGYTFGSGTRLTVV.